This T cell receptor (beta chain) was documented in a study of CD8+ T cells in alopecia areata. Treatment of the sample: oral pan-JAK inhibitor, 5-10 mg twice daily. As for this clone: The target antigen is unknown.

The sequencing template was cDNA reverse transcribed from extracted RNA. Only in-frame clones appear in the TCRdb table, and some are missing; sequencing was by immunoSEQ multiplex PCR. The sample includes under 350,000 clones, over 45% seen only once; the top ten take more than 1.5%. Overall study findings and caveats: Researchers say the link of baseline CD8+ expansion to response remains uncertain, with one nonresponder. Under tofacitinib, fewer expanded CD8+ clones appeared among the top 100 scalp clones. Scalp sample data also include resident alphabeta T cells from normal skin. The study found that many expanded lesional clones persisted in scalp and blood during tofacitinib.

The CDR3 runs 14 residues. Germline-derived CDR1 and CDR2 are SQVTM and ANQGSEA. J was trimmed by 3 bases and V by 5 bases; bases with no gene match: 7. The sample consisted of CD4+ T cells sorted from blood, taken at week 24, from a patient treated with tofacitinib. The genes are TRBV29-1 and TRBJ2-3; 8 positions match TRBD2. The origin of this receptor is a human donor with alopecia areata. Written as DNA, the CDR3 is TGCAGCGTTCTACCGGGGGGGCTAACAGATACGCAGTATTTT. This codes for CSVLPGGLTDTQYF.